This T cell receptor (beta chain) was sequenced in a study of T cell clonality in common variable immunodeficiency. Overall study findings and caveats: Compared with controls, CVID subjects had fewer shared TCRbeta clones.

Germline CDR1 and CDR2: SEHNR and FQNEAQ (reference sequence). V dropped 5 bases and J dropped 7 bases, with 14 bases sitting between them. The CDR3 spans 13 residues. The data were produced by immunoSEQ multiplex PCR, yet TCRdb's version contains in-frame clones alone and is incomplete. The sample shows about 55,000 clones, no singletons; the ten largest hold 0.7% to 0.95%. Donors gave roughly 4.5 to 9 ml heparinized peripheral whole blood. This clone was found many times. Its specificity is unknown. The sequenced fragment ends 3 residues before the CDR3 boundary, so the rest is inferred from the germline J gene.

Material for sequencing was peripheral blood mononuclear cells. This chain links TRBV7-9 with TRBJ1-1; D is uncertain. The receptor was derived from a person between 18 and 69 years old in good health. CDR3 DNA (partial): TGTGCCAGCAGCCTAATAGGGTTGGGTGAA. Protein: CASSLIGLGE. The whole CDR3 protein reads CASSLIGLGEAFF.